These 4 T cell receptor beta chains were all obtained from the same sample, sequenced in a study of technical replicates of blood from a handful of donors. The repertoire was sequenced with immunoSEQ multiplex PCR; TCRdb's copy has only in-frame clones and lacks some. The table has under 75,000 clones, roughly 92% seen once; the top ten hold 4.3%. Sequenced material: PBMCs. The receptors stem from a human donor in good health. Some clones in this sample may be carry-over from other donors' samples.

The V and J genes are TRBV2 and TRBJ2-5, with 15 bases that match TRBD2. The CDR3 is 17 residues long. Germline V gene sequence: CDR1 SNHLY, CDR2 FYNNEI. Germline trimming cut 5 bases from V and 2 bases from J; bases unmatched to any gene: 6. CDR3 nucleotides: TGTGCCAGCAGTTGGACTAGCGGGGGGGCGGGGCAAGAGACCCAGTACTTC. As protein: CASSWTSGGAGQETQYF.

This clone was picked up a small number of times. This chain uses TRBV19 with TRBJ1-2; perhaps TRBD1 as D (5 bases). This CDR3 has 12 residues. Germline V gene lookup returns CDR1 LNHDA and CDR2 SQIVND (reference sequence). V was trimmed by 6 bases and J by 4 bases, leaving 9 bases between them. The CDR3 nucleotides are TGTGCCAGTAGGACAGACACCTATGGCTACACCTTC. Residues: CASRTDTYGYTF.

The rearrangement links TRBV6-5 to TRBJ1-2, with D hard to call. The CDR3 loop spans 13 amino acids. The V gene's germline CDR1 is MNHEY and CDR2 SVGAGI. V lost 3 bases, J lost 2 bases, and 7 bases lay in between. CDR3 DNA: TGTGCCAGCAGTTATGGCAGAAACTATGGCTACACCTTC. Protein sequence: CASSYGRNYGYTF.

J is TRBJ2-5 and V is TRBV5-4, with TRBD2 matching 9 bases. The CDR3 runs to 15 residues. Germline lookup yields CDR1 SGHNT and CDR2 YYREEE (reference sequence). Trimming took 5 bases from V and 1 from J; bases not matched to a gene: 6. CDR3 region: CASRSAGGLQETQYF. CDR3 DNA sequence: TGTGCCAGCAGGTCAGCGGGGGGCCTCCAAGAGACCCAGTACTTC. The full variable domain, completed using reference TRBV5-4 and TRBJ2-5, is ETGVTQSPTHLIKTRGQQVTLRCSSQSGHNTVSWYQQALGQGPQFIFQYYREEENGRGNFPPRFSGLQFPNYSSELNVNALELDDSALYLCASRSAGGLQETQYFGPGTRLLVL.